This T cell receptor (beta chain) stems from a study of vaccination and CD4 T cells after COVID-19. Study observations and caveats: The study examined relatively few convalescent patients and included no early post-infection timepoints.

Cultured CD4+ T cell DNA was sequenced using the Oncomine TCR Beta short-read assay. MiXCR, run by TCRdb on the PCR reads, gives a single entry per CDR3 protein. The sample yields around 7,000 distinct CDR3 sequences, around 41% seen once. In the case of this clonotype: As yet, its antigen is unknown.

This CDR3 contains 12 residues. Germline CDR1 and CDR2: DFQATT and SNEGSKA (reference sequence). Trimming stripped 3 bases from V and 5 bases from J, with 9 bases between. Indicated treatment: approximately 9-day PBMC culture with coronavirus spike peptide pools or control peptides (ViraFEST assay). An unexposed donor provided the CD4+ T cells, which were collected before the COVID-19 pandemic (2011-2018). The V gene is TRBV20-1, the J gene TRBJ2-3; D gene unclear. The origin of this receptor is a human donor in good health. Input material: CD4+ T cells from blood, cultured in vitro. The CDR3 sequence is CSASPVIDTQYF. As DNA, the CDR3 is TGCAGTGCTAGCCCCGTGATAGATACGCAGTATTTT.